Each of the 10 T cell receptor beta chains below was sequenced from the same sample in a study of cytomegalovirus exposure and HLA in healthy donors. The PCR used 60 Vbeta and 13 Jbeta primers. Assay used: immunoSEQ multiplex PCR; TCRdb lists only in-frame clones, some missing. The data contain around 220,000 clones, around 75% of them singletons. The specimen was PBMCs. These receptors were collected from a woman aged 30 to 39 in good health and CMV-seronegative.

The chain combines TRBV5-1 with TRBJ1-1, with 7 bases identical to TRBD1. The trim removed 3 bases at V and 2 bases at J, leaving 4 bases unmatched. Looked up from germline, CDR1 is SGHRS and CDR2 is YFSETQ. The CDR3 contains 14 residues. The CDR3 loop is CASSSGQPNTEAFF. CDR3 bases: TGCGCCAGCAGCTCGGGACAGCCAAACACTGAAGCTTTCTTT. The whole variable domain, filled in from reference TRBV5-1 and TRBJ1-1, reads KAGVTQTPRYLIKTRGQQVTLSCSPISGHRSVSWYQQTPGQGLQFLFEYFSETQRNKGNFPGRFSGRQFSNSRSEMNVSTLELGDSALYLCASSSGQPNTEAFFGQGTRLTVV.

This clone has just one count. The chain uses TRBV4-2 and TRBJ2-3, with D tentatively TRBD1 (5 bases). The CDR3 is 16 amino acids. The germline CDR1 and CDR2 sequences are LGHNA and YNFKEQ. Trimming removed 0 bases from V and 1 base from J, with 11 bases in between. The CDR3 protein is CASSQDGRAGTDTQYF. In DNA form, the CDR3 reads TGTGCCAGCAGCCAAGATGGCAGGGCGGGCACAGATACGCAGTATTTT.

The rearrangement uses TRBV5-1 and TRBJ2-7; the match to TRBD1 covers 9 bases. The CDR3 sequence is 18 residues long. With 1 base clipped from V and 6 bases from J, the junction kept 17 bases outside the gene matches. CDR1 SGHRS and CDR2 YFSETQ come from the germline V gene. CDR3 region: CASSLWPRDREQPPEQYF. The CDR3 bases are TGCGCCAGCAGCTTGTGGCCTCGGGACAGGGAACAACCTCCCGAGCAGTACTTC.

The chain combines TRBV7-9 with TRBJ2-5; 7 positions match TRBD1. The CDR3 runs to 13 residues. The germline CDR1 and CDR2 sequences are SEHNR and FQNEAQ (reference sequence). With V trimmed by 3 bases and J by 8 bases, 6 bases remained unmatched. The DNA for the CDR3 is TGTGCCAGCAGCTTCGGGACAGTAGGAACCCAGTACTTC. It specifies CASSFGTVGTQYF.

V usage is TRBV7-9 and J usage is TRBJ2-1; D might be TRBD2 (6 bases). The V end was cut by 2 bases, the J end by 0 bases, with 11 bases between. CDR3 length equals 16 residues. CDR1 and CDR2 (germline): SEHNR, FQNEAQ (reference sequence). CDR3 sequence reads: CASSLISGSSYNEQFF. CDR3 nucleotides: TGTGCCAGCAGCTTAATTTCCGGGAGCTCCTACAATGAGCAGTTCTTC.

The CDR3 DNA reads as TGTGCCAGCAGCGTCGGCCCTAGCGGGGGGAAGATCTACTACGAGCAGTACTTC. Protein: CASSVGPSGGKIYYEQYF. The chain is built from TRBV9 and TRBJ2-7; the match to TRBD2 covers 11 bases. Germline V gives CDR1 SGDLS, CDR2 YYNGEE. Unmatched junction bases numbered 13, after V lost 2 bases and J lost 3 bases. The CDR3 contains 18 residues.

This chain joins TRBV29-1 and TRBJ2-5; 10 nucleotides line up with TRBD1. The germline gives CDR1 SQVTM, CDR2 ANQGSEA. J was trimmed by 3 bases and V by 5 bases; bases with no gene match: 3. This CDR3 comprises 13 residues. As DNA, the CDR3 is TGCAGCGTTACCGGGACAGGGGAAGAGACCCAGTACTTC. Translated, it gives CSVTGTGEETQYF.

V is TRBV10-3 and J is TRBJ2-5; tentative D call: TRBD2 (6 bases). Germline V gene lookup returns CDR1 ENHRY and CDR2 SYGVKD. The CDR3 is 13 amino acids. Deletions cut 4 bases from V and 3 bases from J, with 9 bases between. CDR3 sequence reads: CAISGVAEETQYF. The CDR3 DNA follows: TGTGCCATCAGTGGAGTAGCGGAAGAGACCCAGTACTTC.

CDR3 sequence: CTSSQSIGEAKNIQYF. In DNA form, the CDR3 reads TGCACCAGCAGCCAAAGCATCGGGGAAGCCAAAAACATTCAGTACTTC. The chain uses TRBV1 and TRBJ2-4; the table calls TRBD2, which could not be checked here. TRBV1 counts as a pseudogene. CDR3 length: 16 residues.

The chain couples TRBV14 to TRBJ2-6, with 10 bases fitting TRBD2. V was pared by 1 base and J by 0 bases, with 15 bases of the junction left unmatched. The CDR3 consists of 22 residues. CDR1 and CDR2 from the germline V gene are SGHDN and FVKESK. The CDR3 loop is CASSQVGRLAGSMVSGANVLTF. CDR3 DNA sequence: TGTGCCAGCAGCCAAGTCGGTCGACTAGCGGGCTCGATGGTCTCTGGGGCCAACGTCCTGACTTTC. The whole variable domain, remainder taken from reference TRBV14 and TRBJ2-6, is EAGVTQFPSHSVIEKGQTVTLRCDPISGHDNLYWYRRVMGKEIKFLLHFVKESKQDESGMPNNRFLAERTGGTYSTLKVQPAELEDSGVYFCASSQVGRLAGSMVSGANVLTFGAGSRLTVL.